Sequencing of this TCR beta chain was carried out in a study of blood T cell repertoires in COVID-19. Study-level background: Both acute and convalescent COVID-19 samples were obtained from the United States, Italy and Spain. The cDNA or gDNA used as material had been derived from T cells, B-cell-depleted T cells, or PBMCs.

Original analysis: Reference gene primers were amplified, and this amplification served to estimate nucleated cell counts. Measured with immunoSEQ multiplex PCR; TCRdb has only the in-frame clones, and not every one. D and trimming come from the DNA, and the V and J calls and clone size come from that table. The table lists about 130,000 clones, approximately 81% of them singletons. Germline assignment: CDR1 LGHDT and CDR2 YNNKEL (reference sequence). CDR3 length equals 12 residues. Between the trimmed V and J ends, which lost 1 base and 12 bases, there was a span of 9 bases. V is TRBV3-1 (or the pseudogene TRBV3-2) and J is TRBJ1-4; D is perhaps TRBD1 (5 bases). The sequenced material came from peripheral blood. The sequence was obtained from a woman aged 30 to 39 who had recovered from COVID-19. CDR3 DNA: TGTGCCAGCAGCCAAGGGGAAGGGGAACTGTTTTTT. It yields the protein CASSQGEGELFF.